These 21 T cell receptor beta chains came from one sample sequenced in a study of control samples from healthy donors and cancer patients. TCRdb's copy holds only in-frame clones and misses some; the assay was immunoSEQ multiplex PCR. This sample has some 70,000 clones, with around four fifths found just once. The material sequenced was PBMCs. The receptors derive from a woman aged 45-59 years with lung cancer.

The V call is TRBV30, the J call TRBJ2-7; D perhaps matches TRBD1 (6 bases). CDR3 length: 14 residues. Trimming stripped 5 bases from V and 0 bases from J, with 14 bases between. CDR1 and CDR2 from the germline V gene are GTSNPN and SVGIG (reference sequence). As DNA, the CDR3 is TGTGCCTGGGCCGGGACACCTTTCTCCTACGAGCAGTACTTC. Protein sequence: CAWAGTPFSYEQYF.

The chain recombines TRBV28 with TRBJ1-1; D not resolved. Trimming pared 3 bases from V and 3 bases from J, leaving 8 bases between. Germline CDR1 MDHEN, CDR2 SYDVKM. CDR3 length: 13 amino acids. The chain's CDR3 is CASSLKLDTEAFF. CDR3 DNA: TGTGCCAGCAGTTTGAAGTTAGACACTGAAGCTTTCTTT.

This clone was counted a single time. The chain joins TRBV5-1 to TRBJ2-2, with D possibly TRBD1 on 6 matching bases. The CDR3 runs to 17 residues. V was clipped by 1 base and J by 1 base, with 14 bases between them. CDR1 is SGHRS and CDR2 is YFSETQ in the germline V gene. The CDR3 coding sequence is TGCGCCAGCAGCTTGATTCGGTGGGGGCGGAACACCGGGGAGCTGTTTTTT. Translation: CASSLIRWGRNTGELFF.

This chain uses TRBV28 with TRBJ2-6; either TRBD1 or TRBD2 may supply D (5 bases each). V was cut by 6 bases and J by 0 bases, with 15 bases left in between. Germline-derived CDR1 and CDR2 are MDHEN and SYDVKM. The CDR3 runs 17 residues. The CDR3 coding sequence is TGTGCCAGCAGCGAGACGGGACGGAACTCTGGGGCCAACGTCCTGACTTTC. Its translation: CASSETGRNSGANVLTF.

The CDR3 loop is CASSPQLSDYGYTF. The CDR3 DNA sequence: TGTGCCAGCAGCCCACAGTTGTCTGACTATGGCTACACCTTC. The gene calls are TRBV4-2 and TRBJ1-2; D uncertain. The length of the CDR3 is 14 residues. Trimming cost V 4 bases and J 3 bases, with 12 bases left between them. Per germline, CDR1 LGHNA and CDR2 YNFKEQ.

On this clone itself: At one boundary the junction diverges from the germline segment, which might be a read error. V gene TRBV3-1 (or the pseudogene TRBV3-2) combines with J gene TRBJ1-6; unclear D gene. Germline V gene sequence: CDR1 LGHDT, CDR2 YNNKEL (reference sequence). CDR3 size: 13 residues. CDR3 loop: CASRQGGNSPLHF. In DNA, the CDR3 is TGTGCCAGCAGACAAGGAGGGAATTCACCCCTCCACTTT.

The V gene is TRBV6-5, the J gene TRBJ2-1, with unresolved D. The V gene lost 8 bases and the J gene lost 3 bases, with 17 bases spanning the gap. Per germline, CDR1 MNHEY and CDR2 SVGAGI. CDR3 length: 15 amino acids. CDR3 DNA sequence: TGTGCCAGCGGCCCCACAGCGAAACTCTACAATGAGCAGTTCTTC. Translating it yields CASGPTAKLYNEQFF.

The rearrangement joins TRBV7-2 to TRBJ2-5; unclear D gene. This CDR3 spans 12 amino acids. The ends were cut back, 3 bases at V and 5 bases at J, with 7 bases in the middle. Germline CDR1 SGHTA, CDR2 FQGNSA. CDR3 in amino acids: CASSFVDETQYF. In DNA form, the CDR3 reads TGTGCCAGCAGCTTCGTCGACGAGACCCAGTACTTC.

The V call is TRBV18, the J call TRBJ1-2; D not certain. The CDR3 runs 13 residues. The germline V gene has CDR1 KGHSH and CDR2 LQKENI. The germline V and J ends were trimmed by 3 bases and 0 bases, with 5 bases remaining between them. CDR3 DNA sequence: TGTGCCAGCTCACCGAAGGCTAACTATGGCTACACCTTC. This encodes CASSPKANYGYTF.

The gene calls are TRBV19 and TRBJ1-3, with unresolved D. Per germline, CDR1 LNHDA and CDR2 SQIVND (reference sequence). The CDR3 has 12 amino acids. Between the trimmed V and J ends, which lost 9 bases and 1 base, there was a span of 7 bases. In DNA form, the CDR3 reads TGTGCCAGCGGGGAATCTGGAAACACCATATATTTT. This gives the protein CASGESGNTIYF.

Details on this clone: The same CDR3 arises from other DNA sequences in this sample as well. The chain carries TRBV2 and TRBJ1-5; TRBD1 is a possible D gene (5 bases). In germline, CDR1 is SNHLY, CDR2 FYNNEI. The CDR3 is made up of 13 amino acids. The V and J ends lost 4 bases and 4 bases respectively, with 8 bases between them. As DNA, the CDR3 is TGTGCCAGCAGTGGACAGCCGAATCAGCCCCAGCATTTT. It codes for CASSGQPNQPQHF.

The genes are TRBV7-2 and TRBJ1-3; D remains unclear. CDR3 length: 16 amino acids. The V and J ends lost 1 base and 0 bases respectively, with 10 bases between them. Germline values: CDR1 SGHTA, CDR2 FQGNSA. CDR3 coding DNA: TGTGCCAGCAGCTTAGAACCTACGAGCTCTGGAAACACCATATATTTT. This encodes CASSLEPTSSGNTIYF.

This clone is a singleton in its sample. The CDR3 region is CASSLDRVITEAFF. The CDR3 DNA reads TGTGCCAGCTCTTTGGACAGGGTCATCACTGAAGCTTTCTTT. The V gene is TRBV18, the J gene TRBJ1-1; the match to TRBD1 covers 8 bases. CDR1 is KGHSH and CDR2 is LQKENI in the germline V gene. The CDR3 loop spans 14 amino acids. V dropped 6 bases and J dropped 4; count of bases not matched to a gene: 7.

The chain has TRBV5-1 and TRBJ2-2; TRBD2 aligns across 15 bases. In germline, CDR1 is SGHRS, CDR2 YFSETQ. Trimming took 4 bases from V and 5 from J; bases not matched to a gene: 9. The CDR3 spans 18 residues. CDR3 residues: CASSPTGTSGGQTGELFF. CDR3 in DNA: TGCGCCAGCAGCCCCACCGGGACTAGCGGGGGGCAGACCGGGGAGCTGTTTTTT.

V gene TRBV19 combines with J gene TRBJ1-2; 8 nucleotides match TRBD1. The V gene's germline CDR1 is LNHDA and CDR2 SQIVND (reference sequence). The CDR3 is 15 amino acids. V shed 2 bases, J shed 3 bases, and the junction held 5 bases outside the gene matches. The CDR3 region is CASSIQGAAYYGYTF. CDR3 sequence (DNA): TGTGCCAGTAGTATACAGGGGGCGGCCTACTATGGCTACACCTTC.

The chain joins TRBV3-1 (or the pseudogene TRBV3-2) to TRBJ1-1; 8 bases are shared with TRBD1. The CDR3 loop spans 13 amino acids. With 6 bases clipped from V and 4 bases from J, the junction kept 4 bases outside the gene matches. Germline CDR1 and CDR2: LGHDT and YNNKEL (reference sequence). As DNA, the CDR3 is TGTGCCAGCAGTTCAACAGGGGGCACTGAAGCTTTCTTT. It yields the protein CASSSTGGTEAFF.

The chain uses TRBV14 and TRBJ2-1; 8 bases agree with TRBD2. Germline V gives CDR1 SGHDN, CDR2 FVKESK. This CDR3 region has 17 residues. The V gene end was trimmed by 0 bases and the J gene end by 2 bases; junction bases not matched to a gene: 6. The CDR3 nucleotides are TGTGCCAGCAGCCAAGACCGGAGCGGGGGTACCTACAATGAGCAGTTCTTC. Protein sequence: CASSQDRSGGTYNEQFF.

This chain connects TRBV6-2 or TRBV6-3 to TRBJ1-2; a possible D gene is TRBD1 (5 bases). The CDR3 loop spans 14 amino acids. Germline values: CDR1 MNHEY, CDR2 SVGEGT. V dropped 2 bases and J dropped 3 bases, with 10 bases sitting between them. The CDR3 coding sequence is TGTGCCAGCAGTTACCAACAGGTGGACTATGGCTACACCTTC. Its protein product is CASSYQQVDYGYTF.

A few counts support this clone. The chain joins TRBV2 to TRBJ1-1; 9 nucleotides align to TRBD1. CDR3 length: 14 residues. J gave up 2 bases and V 8 bases, and 6 bases lay outside the gene matches. Germline V lookup: CDR1 SNHLY, CDR2 FYNNEI. CDR3 loop: CASGQQGANTEAFF. The DNA of the CDR3 is TGTGCCAGCGGGCAACAGGGGGCAAACACTGAAGCTTTCTTT.

The count of this clone is one. CDR3 protein: CASSTPTGRGYNEQFF. The CDR3 nucleotides are TGTGCCAGCAGCACTCCGACAGGCAGGGGATACAATGAGCAGTTCTTC. V gene TRBV28 combines with J gene TRBJ2-1, with a possible D match to TRBD1 (6 bases). V was trimmed by 6 bases and J by 4 bases, leaving 19 bases between them. The CDR3 extends over 16 amino acids. Germline CDR1 reads MDHEN; CDR2 reads SYDVKM.

This clone was counted once. Here the CDR3 reads CAISATGDIQYF. The CDR3 DNA reads as TGTGCCATCAGTGCGACAGGGGACATTCAGTACTTC. This sequence joins TRBV10-3 and TRBJ2-4, with 8 positions matching TRBD1. V shed 4 bases, J shed 8 bases, and the junction held 1 base outside the gene matches. This CDR3 is 12 amino acids long. In germline, CDR1 is ENHRY, CDR2 SYGVKD.